This T cell receptor beta chain was observed in a study of human T cells and chemical hapten exposure. Study in general: The study traced per-sample TCR yield variation mainly to small differences in pooled library volumes. Study-wide results and caveats: Counts of TCRs above 1 in 1000 frequency stayed unchanged with DPC sensitization.

In the case of this clonotype: Its matching antigen is unknown.

The CDR3 length is 18 residues. Per the germline V gene, CDR1 is LGHDT and CDR2 is YNNKEL (reference sequence). Trimming removed 0 bases at V and 4 bases at J, with 19 bases between. For the library, individual cDNA molecules each received unique molecular identifiers. Per the study methods: Individual samples carried between roughly 23,224 and 700,000 TCRs, with 95,638 as the median. TCRdb re-called the RACE reads with MiXCR, one entry per CDR3 protein. None of the V and J calls come from the authors' own analysis; TCRdb made them. Among some 78,000 distinct CDR3 sequences, about 8.7% were seen once, and the ten largest hold 1.5%. Time point meaning: healthy volunteer bleed at 6 weeks. Whole blood, unfractionated, served as the material for total RNA extraction.

Sequenced sample: whole blood. This TCR came from a male donor in good health. Some clones in this sample may be carry-over from other donors' samples. V and J are TRBV3-1 and TRBJ1-5; weak D call: TRBD1 (5 bases). As DNA, the CDR3 is TGTGCCAGCAGCCAAGAAAATGGGGGACGGTTGGGTAATCAGCCCCAGCATTTT. It is translated as CASSQENGGRLGNQPQHF.